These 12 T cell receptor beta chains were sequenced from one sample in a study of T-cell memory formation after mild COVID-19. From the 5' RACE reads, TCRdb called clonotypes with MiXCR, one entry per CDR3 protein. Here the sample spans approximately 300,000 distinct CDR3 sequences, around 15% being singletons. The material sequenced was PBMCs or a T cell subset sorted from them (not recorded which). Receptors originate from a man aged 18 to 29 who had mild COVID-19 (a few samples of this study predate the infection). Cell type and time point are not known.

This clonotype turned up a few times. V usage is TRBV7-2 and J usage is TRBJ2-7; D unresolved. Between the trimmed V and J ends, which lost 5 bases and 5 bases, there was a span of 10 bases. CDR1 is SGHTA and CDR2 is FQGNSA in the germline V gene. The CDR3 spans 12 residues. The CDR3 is CASSTHVNEQYF. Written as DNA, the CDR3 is TGTGCCAGCAGCACCCACGTGAACGAGCAGTACTTC.

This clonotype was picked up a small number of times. The CDR3 spells CASSFQRPPTDTQYF. DNA for the CDR3: TGCGCCAGCAGCTTCCAACGACCACCTACAGATACGCAGTATTTT. The rearrangement links TRBV5-1 to TRBJ2-3; D unresolved. Germline CDR1 reads SGHRS; CDR2 reads YFSETQ. Trimming cost V 2 bases and J 3 bases, with 13 bases left between them. The CDR3 spans 15 residues.

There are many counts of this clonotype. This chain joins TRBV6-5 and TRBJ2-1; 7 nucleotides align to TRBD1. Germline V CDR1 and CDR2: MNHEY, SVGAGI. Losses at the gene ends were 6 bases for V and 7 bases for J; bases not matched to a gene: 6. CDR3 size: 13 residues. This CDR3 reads CASSLDRENEQFF. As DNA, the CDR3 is TGTGCCAGCAGCTTAGACAGGGAAAATGAGCAGTTCTTC.

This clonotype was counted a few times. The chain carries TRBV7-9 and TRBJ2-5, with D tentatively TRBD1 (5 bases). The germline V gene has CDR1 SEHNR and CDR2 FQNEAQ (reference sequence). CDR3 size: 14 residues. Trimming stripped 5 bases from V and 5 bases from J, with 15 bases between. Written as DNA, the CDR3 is TGTGCCAGCAGCCCGCTTCAGGGTAGCGAGACCCAGTACTTC. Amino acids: CASSPLQGSETQYF.

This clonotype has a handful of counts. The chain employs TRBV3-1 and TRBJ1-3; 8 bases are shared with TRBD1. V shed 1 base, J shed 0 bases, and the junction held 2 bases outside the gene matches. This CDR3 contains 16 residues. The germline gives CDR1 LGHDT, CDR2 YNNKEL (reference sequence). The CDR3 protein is CASSQAQGVSGNTIYF. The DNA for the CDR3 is TGTGCCAGCAGCCAAGCACAGGGGGTCTCTGGAAACACCATATATTTT. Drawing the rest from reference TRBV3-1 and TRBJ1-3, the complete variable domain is DTAVSQTPKYLVTQMGNDKSIKCEQNLGHDTMYWYKQDSKKFLKIMFSYNNKELIINETVPNRFSPKSPDKAHLNLHINSLELGDSAVYFCASSQAQGVSGNTIYFGEGSWLTVV.

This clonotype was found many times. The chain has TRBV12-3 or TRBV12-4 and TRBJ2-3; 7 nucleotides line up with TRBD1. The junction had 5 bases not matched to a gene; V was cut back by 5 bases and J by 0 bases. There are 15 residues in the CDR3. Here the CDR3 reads CASSPDRTSTDTQYF. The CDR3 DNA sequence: TGTGCCAGCAGTCCGGACAGGACAAGCACAGATACGCAGTATTTT.

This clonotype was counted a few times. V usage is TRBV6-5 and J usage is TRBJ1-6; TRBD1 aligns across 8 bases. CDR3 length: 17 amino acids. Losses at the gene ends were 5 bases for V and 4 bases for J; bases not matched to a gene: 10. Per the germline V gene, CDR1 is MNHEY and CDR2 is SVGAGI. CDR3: CASSEFRQGLYNSPLHF. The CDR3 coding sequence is TGTGCCAGCAGTGAATTTCGACAGGGGCTTTATAATTCACCCCTCCACTTT.

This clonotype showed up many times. CDR3 in DNA: TGTGCCAGCAGCTTGCATGGCATCCTCACAGATACGCAGTATTTT. Protein sequence: CASSLHGILTDTQYF. The rearrangement uses TRBV5-5 and TRBJ2-3, with D hard to call. Germline CDR1 SGHKS, CDR2 YYEKEE (reference sequence). The CDR3 has 15 residues. V lost 1 base and J lost 2, with 11 bases in between.

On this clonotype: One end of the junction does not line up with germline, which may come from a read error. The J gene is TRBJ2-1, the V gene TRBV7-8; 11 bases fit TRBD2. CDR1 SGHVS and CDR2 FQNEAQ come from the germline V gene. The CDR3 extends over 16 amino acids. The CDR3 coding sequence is TGTGCCAGCAGATTAGCGGGGGGGCTTGGGTACAATGAGCAGTTCTTC. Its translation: CASRLAGGLGYNEQFF.

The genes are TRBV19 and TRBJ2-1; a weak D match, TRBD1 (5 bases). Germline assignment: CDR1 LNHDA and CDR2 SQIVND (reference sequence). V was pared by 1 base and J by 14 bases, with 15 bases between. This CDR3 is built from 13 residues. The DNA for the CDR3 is TGTGCCAGTAGTATAGGATGGGCGTCAGGGAAGTTCTTC. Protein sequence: CASSIGWASGKFF.

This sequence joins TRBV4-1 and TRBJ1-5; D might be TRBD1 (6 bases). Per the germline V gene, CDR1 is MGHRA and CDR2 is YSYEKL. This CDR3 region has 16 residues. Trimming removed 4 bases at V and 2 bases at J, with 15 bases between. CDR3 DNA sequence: TGCGCCAGCAGCCCGTCGCCCGGACAGCGCAATCAGCCCCAGCATTTT. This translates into CASSPSPGQRNQPQHF.

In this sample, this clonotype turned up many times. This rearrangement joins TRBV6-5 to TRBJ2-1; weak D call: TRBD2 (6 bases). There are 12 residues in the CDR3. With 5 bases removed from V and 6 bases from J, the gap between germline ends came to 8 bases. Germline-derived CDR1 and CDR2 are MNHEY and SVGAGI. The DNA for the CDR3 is TGTGCCAGCAGTCGGGACTTCAATGAGCAGTTCTTC. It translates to CASSRDFNEQFF.